One sample yielded the 28 T cell receptor beta chains listed below, sequenced in a study of regulatory T cells in long-lasting Graves disease. The time point denotes: newly diagnosed GD, antithyroid drugs for less than 3 months. After RNA was extracted from PBMCs, the TCR library was made from it. HTBI primers from iRepertoire and Arm-PCR of CDR3 regions yielded the TCR beta libraries. Each CDR3 protein is one row after TCRdb ran MiXCR on the multiplex PCR reads. The data hold hundreds of thousands of distinct CDR3 sequences, with approximately 15% observed a single time. These data were likewise used in another study, on T cells in Graves' hyperthyroidism and ophthalmopathy.

The sequencing here drew on peripheral blood mononuclear cells (PBMCs), taken at new diagnosis, from a patient treated with antithyroid drugs. The receptors stem from a man aged 35 to 55 with Graves disease.

Concerning this clonotype itself: A far larger clone is just one base off, so this is likely a read error. The V gene is TRBV27, the J gene TRBJ2-1; 7 bases align to TRBD2. TRBJ2-5 explains the end of the DNA better; the J call may be wrong. The CDR3 consists of 14 residues. Germline V gives CDR1 MNHEY, CDR2 SMNVEV (reference sequence). In nucleotides, the CDR3 is TGTACCAGCAGTTTGGACTGGCGGGGGGAGACCCAGTACTTC. It is translated as CTSSLDWRGETQYF.

This clonotype was seen ten or more times. The chain joins TRBV7-9 to TRBJ1-1; no clear D. Germline V gene data show CDR1 as SEHNR and CDR2 as FQNEAQ (reference sequence). The CDR3 has 14 amino acids. Deletions cut 0 bases from V and 1 base from J, with 6 bases between. The CDR3 DNA reads TGTGCCAGCAGCTTAGCGCTGGGGAACACTGAAGCTTTCTTT. It is translated as CASSLALGNTEAFF.

In the case of this clonotype: It may be a read error: a sequence one base away is much more abundant. The J gene is TRBJ1-5, the V gene TRBV12-3 or TRBV12-4; D is ambiguous. The ends were cut back, 3 bases at V and 4 bases at J, with 10 bases in the middle. This CDR3 region has 14 residues. In DNA form, the CDR3 reads TGTGCCAGCAGTTTTAGCAGCGAAAATCAGCCCCAGCATTTT. It is translated as CASSFSSENQPQHF.

This clonotype was picked up many times. V gene TRBV7-9 combines with J gene TRBJ2-3, with TRBD2 matching over 9 bases. The V and J ends lost 5 bases and 5 bases, in that order; junction bases with no gene match: 8. Germline V gives CDR1 SEHNR, CDR2 FQNEAQ (reference sequence). CDR3 size: 15 residues. The CDR3 protein is CASSLRRGGRDTQYF. In DNA form, the CDR3 reads TGTGCCAGCAGCCTGAGGCGGGGGGGGAGAGATACGCAGTATTTT.

This rearrangement joins TRBV7-2 to TRBJ2-5, with no clear D. There are 14 residues in the CDR3. Between the trimmed V and J ends, which lost 5 bases and 1 base, there was a span of 11 bases. Germline lookup yields CDR1 SGHTA and CDR2 FQGNSA. The CDR3 spells CASSVEAGQETQYF. The DNA for the CDR3 is TGTGCCAGCAGCGTAGAGGCAGGCCAAGAGACCCAGTACTTC.

This clonotype has a handful of counts. In DNA, the CDR3 is TGCGCCAGCAGCCAAGAGACAGGCTCCACTGAAGCTTTCTTT. Translation gives CASSQETGSTEAFF. The chain couples TRBV4-3 to TRBJ1-1, with D tentatively TRBD1 (6 bases). The V gene's germline CDR1 is LGHNA and CDR2 YSLEER. The CDR3 loop spans 14 amino acids. The V gene lost 0 bases and the J gene lost 4 bases, with 9 bases spanning the gap.

In this sample, this clonotype turned up many times. The chain is built from TRBV7-9 and TRBJ2-1, with 10 bases aligning to TRBD2. J lost 6 bases, V lost 3 bases, and 5 bases had no gene match. Germline-derived CDR1 and CDR2 are SEHNR and FQNEAQ (reference sequence). This CDR3 comprises 15 residues. The CDR3 protein is CASSFTSGASNEQFF. CDR3 DNA sequence: TGTGCCAGCAGCTTTACTAGCGGGGCCTCCAATGAGCAGTTCTTC.

This clonotype was detected a few times. CDR3 in DNA: TGTGCCAGCAGTTACTGGGGGGCTGCGGGTGACTACGAGCAGTACTTC. Protein: CASSYWGAAGDYEQYF. The gene calls are TRBV6-5 and TRBJ2-7; D tentatively fits TRBD1 or TRBD2 (6 bases each). The CDR3 sequence is 16 residues long. Trimming removed 1 base at V and 3 bases at J, with 16 bases between. Germline CDR1 MNHEY, CDR2 SVGAGI.

Points on this clonotype: This clone may be a read error of a much larger clone one base away. This chain links TRBV20-1 with TRBJ2-1, with D perhaps given as TRBD1 or TRBD2 (6 bases each). CDR3 length: 13 residues. The germline gives CDR1 DFQATT, CDR2 SNEGSKA (reference sequence). For the CDR3, the DNA is TGCAGTGCCAGGTGGGGGGCGCTTAATGAGCAGTCCTTC. It translates to CSARWGALNEQSF.

At least ten counts were recorded for this clonotype. The V and J genes are TRBV7-9 and TRBJ2-7; 7 bases are a match to TRBD2. The CDR3 length is 15 residues. Germline lookup yields CDR1 SEHNR and CDR2 FQNEAQ (reference sequence). Unmatched junction bases numbered 9, after V lost 5 bases and J lost 2 bases. The CDR3 is CASSPGEGFAYEQYF. CDR3 coding DNA: TGTGCCAGCAGCCCTGGGGAGGGTTTCGCCTACGAGCAGTACTTC.

This chain links TRBV10-2 with TRBJ1-2, with D possibly TRBD1 on 6 matching bases. Looked up from germline, CDR1 is WSHSY and CDR2 is SAAADI. CDR3 length: 14 residues. Trimming stripped 4 bases from V and 8 bases from J, with 17 bases between. The CDR3 loop reads CASSAVSGARGYTF. CDR3 in DNA: TGCGCCAGCAGTGCCGTCTCGGGGGCGCGGGGCTACACCTTC.

This chain links TRBV19 with TRBJ2-3; D not certain. CDR3 size: 14 residues. Germline V lookup: CDR1 LNHDA, CDR2 SQIVND (reference sequence). V was cut by 3 bases and J by 0 bases, with 7 bases left in between. The CDR3 spells CASSILDSTDTQYF. For the CDR3, the DNA is TGTGCCAGTAGTATTTTGGACAGCACAGATACGCAGTATTTT.

J is TRBJ2-2 and V is TRBV11-3, with 9 positions matching TRBD1. Germline CDR1 is SGHNT and CDR2 is YENEEA. The J segment lost 3 bases and the V segment lost 5 bases, leaving 10 bases of the junction unmatched. The CDR3 has 17 residues. CDR3 loop: CASSRRPGQGYTGELFF. CDR3 bases: TGTGCCAGCAGCAGGAGGCCGGGACAGGGCTACACCGGGGAGCTGTTTTTT.

This clonotype was observed a handful of times. The chain carries TRBV27 and TRBJ2-3; 8 bases align to TRBD1. Germline V gene lookup returns CDR1 MNHEY and CDR2 SMNVEV (reference sequence). The CDR3 loop spans 17 amino acids. J gave up 4 bases and V 1 base, and 10 bases lay outside the gene matches. CDR3 in DNA: TGTGCCAGCAGTTTATATAGACAGGGGCCTCCGTCAGATACGCAGTATTTT. It codes for CASSLYRQGPPSDTQYF.

In this sample, this clonotype turned up many times. The rearrangement links TRBV5-5 to TRBJ2-1; a weak D match, TRBD2 (6 bases). Germline assignment: CDR1 SGHKS and CDR2 YYEKEE (reference sequence). The CDR3 is made up of 15 amino acids. V lost 0 bases and J lost 2, with 9 bases in between. CDR3 amino acids: CASSLGRDAYNEQFF. CDR3 bases: TGTGCCAGCAGCTTGGGGAGGGACGCCTACAATGAGCAGTTCTTC.

This clonotype was recorded many times. J is TRBJ2-1 and V is TRBV29-1; TRBD2 matches at 8 bases. Losses at the gene ends were 4 bases for V and 10 bases for J; bases not matched to a gene: 6. There are 12 residues in the CDR3. CDR1 and CDR2 (germline): SQVTM, ANQGSEA. CDR3: CSVGTSFSEQFF. The DNA of the CDR3 is TGCAGCGTTGGGACTAGCTTTTCCGAGCAGTTCTTC.

Points on this clonotype: A read error is possible here, since a much larger clone lies one base away. The V and J genes are TRBV6-1 and TRBJ2-6; weak D call: TRBD1 (6 bases). The CDR3 extends over 15 amino acids. Germline V gives CDR1 MNHNS, CDR2 SASEGT. CDR3 sequence (DNA): TGTGCCAGCAGTGGGACAGCGACTGGGGCCAGCGTCCTGACTTTC. It specifies CASSGTATGASVLTF.

There are many counts of this clonotype. Just one base apart from a much larger clone, this may be a read error. The CDR3 loop reads CASSRYWTEESDTQYF. CDR3 sequence (DNA): TGTGCCAGCAGCCGATACTGGACAGAGGAATCGGATACGCAGTATTTT. V usage is TRBV3-1 and J usage is TRBJ2-3; maybe TRBD1 (6 bases). Per the germline V gene, CDR1 is LGHDT and CDR2 is YNNKEL (reference sequence). The CDR3 spans 16 residues. V lost 4 bases and J lost 6, with 20 bases in between.

Many counts were recorded for this clonotype. CDR3 sequence: CASSPNLRPQHF. Here the CDR3 DNA reads TGTGCCAGCAGTCCCAATCTAAGGCCCCAGCATTTT. This chain connects TRBV12-3 or TRBV12-4 to TRBJ1-5, with D hard to call. The CDR3 totals 12 residues. The ends were cut back, 5 bases at V and 9 bases at J, with 11 bases in the middle.

This chain links TRBV30 with TRBJ2-5, with 8 bases that match TRBD2. CDR3 length: 14 residues. After removal of 2 bases from V and 7 bases from J, the junction contained 9 bases not matched to a gene. The germline CDR1 and CDR2 sequences are GTSNPN and SVGIG (reference sequence). The CDR3 loop is CAWSLRLASATQYF. The DNA of the CDR3 is TGTGCCTGGAGTTTGCGACTAGCGTCCGCGACCCAGTACTTC.

The chain couples TRBV15 to TRBJ2-1, with TRBD2 matching 8 bases. The CDR3 extends over 16 amino acids. The V gene end was trimmed by 1 base and the J gene end by 6 bases; junction bases not matched to a gene: 8. Germline values: CDR1 LNHNV, CDR2 YYDKDF (reference sequence). The CDR3 here is CATSRAQSGSGNEQFF. DNA for the CDR3: TGTGCCACCAGCAGAGCACAAAGCGGGAGTGGCAATGAGCAGTTCTTC.

This clonotype appeared many times. The chain combines TRBV3-1 with TRBJ1-5; D not resolved. Germline values: CDR1 LGHDT, CDR2 YNNKEL (reference sequence). Deletions cut 0 bases from V and 4 bases from J, with 4 bases between. CDR3 length: 13 residues. The CDR3 DNA sequence: TGTGCCAGCAGCCAAGACATTAATCAGCCCCAGCATTTT. Its protein product is CASSQDINQPQHF.

The sample holds many counts of this clonotype. The chain couples TRBV6-1 to TRBJ2-2; 8 nucleotides match TRBD2. CDR1 and CDR2 (germline): MNHNS, SASEGT. The CDR3 is made up of 14 amino acids. After removal of 10 bases from V and 2 bases from J, the junction contained 6 bases not matched to a gene. The CDR3 reads CATVSGTNTGELFF. CDR3 nucleotide sequence: TGTGCCACCGTTAGCGGGACTAACACCGGGGAGCTGTTTTTT.

This chain links TRBV28 with TRBJ2-7; 8 bases fit TRBD2. The CDR3 is 13 amino acids. With 6 bases clipped from V and 8 bases from J, the junction kept 9 bases outside the gene matches. The germline gives CDR1 MDHEN, CDR2 SYDVKM. Here the CDR3 reads CASSLAGGLKQYF. For the CDR3, the DNA is TGTGCCAGCAGCCTGGCGGGGGGCCTCAAGCAGTACTTC.

In DNA form, the CDR3 reads TGTGCCAGCAGTGCTAGCGGGGGACCCAATACGCAGTATTTT. Translated: CASSASGGPNTQYF. This chain connects TRBV12-3 or TRBV12-4 to TRBJ2-3; 10 nucleotides align to TRBD2. The V gene end was trimmed by 5 bases and the J gene end by 7 bases; junction bases not matched to a gene: 6. This CDR3 spans 14 amino acids.

This clonotype was counted many times. The CDR3 region is CASSREGRGSYTF. The CDR3 nucleotides read TGCGCCAGCAGCCGGGAGGGGCGGGGGAGCTACACCTTC. The V and J genes are TRBV4-1 and TRBJ1-2, with D tentatively TRBD1 (5 bases). CDR1 is MGHRA, CDR2 YSYEKL, per germline. There are 13 residues in the CDR3. V was pared by 4 bases and J by 9 bases, with 15 bases between.

This clonotype was seen only a few times. A read error may be the cause here, since a much bigger clone is one base away. This chain links TRBV2 with TRBJ1-1; 9 bases match TRBD1. Germline CDR1 is SNHLY and CDR2 is FYNNEI. CDR3 length: 12 amino acids. CDR3 region: CASMTGGNEALF. CDR3 nucleotides: TGTGCCAGCATGACAGGGGGTAATGAAGCTCTCTTT.

This clonotype was picked up many times. This rearrangement joins TRBV28 to TRBJ2-7, with D maybe TRBD1 (5 bases). V was cut by 10 bases and J by 0 bases, with 16 bases left in between. The CDR3 runs to 14 residues. Looked up from germline, CDR1 is MDHEN and CDR2 is SYDVKM. As DNA, the CDR3 is TGTGCCATTTCTTTCGCAGGGTTCTCCTACGAGCAGTACTTC. Its translation is CAISFAGFSYEQYF.